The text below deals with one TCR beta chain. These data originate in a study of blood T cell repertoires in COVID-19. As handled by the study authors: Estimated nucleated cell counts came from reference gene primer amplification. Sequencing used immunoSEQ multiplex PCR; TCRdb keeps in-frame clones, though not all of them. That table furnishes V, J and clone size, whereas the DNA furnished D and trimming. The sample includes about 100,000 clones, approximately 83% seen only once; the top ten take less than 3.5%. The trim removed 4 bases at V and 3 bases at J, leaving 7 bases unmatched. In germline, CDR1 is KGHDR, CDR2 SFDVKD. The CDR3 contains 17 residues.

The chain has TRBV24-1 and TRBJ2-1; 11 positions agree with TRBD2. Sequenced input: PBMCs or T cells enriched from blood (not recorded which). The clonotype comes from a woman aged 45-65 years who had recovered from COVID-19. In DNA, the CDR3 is TGTGCCACCAGTGACCAGACCCTAGCGGGAGGCTACAATGAGCAGTTCTTC. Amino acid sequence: CATSDQTLAGGYNEQFF.